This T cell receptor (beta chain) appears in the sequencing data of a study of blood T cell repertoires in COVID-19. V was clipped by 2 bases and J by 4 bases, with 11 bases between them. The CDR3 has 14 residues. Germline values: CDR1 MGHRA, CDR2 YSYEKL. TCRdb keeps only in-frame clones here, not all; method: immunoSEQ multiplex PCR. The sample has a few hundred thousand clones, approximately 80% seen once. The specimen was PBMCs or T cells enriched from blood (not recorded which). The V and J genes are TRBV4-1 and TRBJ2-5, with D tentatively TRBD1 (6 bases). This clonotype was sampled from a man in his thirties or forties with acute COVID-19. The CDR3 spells CASSQIGRGETQYF. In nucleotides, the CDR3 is TGCGCCAGCAGCCAAATCGGCAGGGGAGAGACCCAGTACTTC.